This paragraph reports one TCR beta chain. The antigen is unknown. The data derive from a study of shared clonotypes between healthy human individuals. The study's findings and limits: Owing to a small donor count, the genetic and exposure-history diversity represented was limited.

As processed by the authors: Filtering differed, since immunoSEQ gave only junction sequences and no quality scores. The repertoire was sequenced with immunoSEQ multiplex PCR; TCRdb's copy has only in-frame clones and lacks some. V and J calls and clone size are copied from that table; D and trimming were computed from the DNA. This sample has about 510,000 clones, with 79% found just once. The source is a woman aged 35 to 49 in good health. Some clones in this sample may be carry-over from other donors' samples. The sequenced sample was PBMCs.

The CDR3 nucleotides read TGTGCCAGCAGGACACGGACGGGTACTAATAGCTACACCTTC. Encoded protein: CASRTRTGTNSYTF. The chain joins TRBV28 to TRBJ1-2; no firm D call. V lost 6 bases to trimming and J lost 9 bases, with 20 bases between them. The CDR3 is 14 residues long. Germline CDR1 MDHEN, CDR2 SYDVKM.